This is a list of T cell receptor beta chains from one sample in a study of T cell responses to AZD1222 COVID-19 vaccine. Generated by immunoSEQ multiplex PCR, the TCRdb table keeps only in-frame clones and is missing some. The table has about 160,000 clones, 88% seen once. The sample was peripheral blood, taken 28 days after the second AZD1222 dose. The receptors stem from an adult who received the AZD1222 COVID-19 vaccine. The CDR3 runs from the conserved cysteine through the conserved F or W.

J: TRBJ1-2
V: TRBV30
CDR3: CAWSHGGERSYGYTF

J: TRBJ1-2
V: TRBV6-5
CDR3: CASSKDGGIHGYTF

J: TRBJ1-1
V: TRBV3-1/TRBV3-2
CDR3: CASSQDLGAYEAFF

J: TRBJ1-1
V: TRBV28
CDR3: CASSFRGPPNTEAFF

J: TRBJ2-5
V: TRBV18
CDR3: CASSPPELVETQYF

J: TRBJ1-1
V: TRBV19
CDR3: CASRRDRGFDTEAFF

J: TRBJ1-2
V: TRBV12-3/TRBV12-4
CDR3: CASSFRGGYGYTF

J: TRBJ2-1
V: TRBV9
CDR3: CASSVGAEQFF

J: TRBJ2-3
V: TRBV5-5
CDR3: CASTGGATTDTQYF

J: TRBJ2-1
V: TRBV2
CDR3: CASSEEASSYNEQFF

J: TRBJ2-3
V: TRBV2
CDR3: CASTAVGTSTDTQYF

J: TRBJ1-6
V: TRBV6-1
CDR3: CASGPDRSNSPLHF

J: TRBJ2-7
V: TRBV19
CDR3: CASSSPTGGSYEQYF

J: TRBJ1-3
V: TRBV23-1
CDR3: CARPVRDTIYF

J: TRBJ1-1
V: TRBV29-1
CDR3: CSVEARLNTEAFF

J: TRBJ1-1
V: TRBV6-5
CDR3: CASRSSRVGAFF

J: TRBJ1-1
V: TRBV5-4
CDR3: CASSPYREEAFF

J: TRBJ1-2
V: TRBV6-5
CDR3: CASVGFTGYTF

J: TRBJ1-2
V: TRBV19
CDR3: CASSTGAGGYTF

J: TRBJ2-7
V: TRBV11-2
CDR3: CASSARGLAGGTTYEQYF

J: TRBJ1-2
V: TRBV18
CDR3: CASSPGTDGYTF

J: TRBJ1-2
V: TRBV6-5
CDR3: CASSSVKNYGYTF

J: TRBJ2-7
V: TRBV30
CDR3: CAWSVMTIYEQYF

J: TRBJ1-6
V: TRBV5-4
CDR3: CASSLAGSGSPLHF